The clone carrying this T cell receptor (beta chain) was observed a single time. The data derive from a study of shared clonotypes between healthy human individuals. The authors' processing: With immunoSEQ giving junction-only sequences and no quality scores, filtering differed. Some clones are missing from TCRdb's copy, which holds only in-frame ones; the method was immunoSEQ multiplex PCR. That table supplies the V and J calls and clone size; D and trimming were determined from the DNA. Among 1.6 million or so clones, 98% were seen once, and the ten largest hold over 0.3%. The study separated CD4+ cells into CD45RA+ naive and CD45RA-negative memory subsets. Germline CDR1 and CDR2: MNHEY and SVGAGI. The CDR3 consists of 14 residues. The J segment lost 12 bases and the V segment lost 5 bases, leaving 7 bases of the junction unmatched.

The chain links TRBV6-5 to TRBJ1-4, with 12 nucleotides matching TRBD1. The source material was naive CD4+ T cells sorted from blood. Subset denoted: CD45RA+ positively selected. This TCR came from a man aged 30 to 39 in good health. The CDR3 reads CASSTGTGGMELFF. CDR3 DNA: TGTGCCAGCAGTACCGGGACAGGGGGCATGGAACTGTTTTTT.